Following are 12 T cell receptor beta chains from one sample sequenced in a study of T cell responses to AZD1222 COVID-19 vaccine. The protocol was immunoSEQ multiplex PCR, while the TCRdb copy is restricted to in-frame clones and leaves out a portion. This sample has about 110,000 clones, with 88% found just once. The sample consisted of peripheral blood, taken on day 0 of AZD1222 vaccination. Receptors originate from an adult in good health.

The rearrangement uses TRBV6-1 and TRBJ1-1, with D perhaps TRBD1 (5 bases). The CDR3 loop spans 14 amino acids. CDR1 is MNHNS and CDR2 is SASEGT in the germline V gene. Trimming cost V 0 bases and J 1 base, with 6 bases left between them. CDR3 region: CASSEAGENTEAFF. In nucleotides, the CDR3 is TGTGCCAGCAGTGAAGCGGGGGAGAACACTGAAGCTTTCTTT.

This clone was recorded once. The CDR3 is CASSRSGNTGELFF. The CDR3, as DNA: TGTGCCAGCAGCCGCTCTGGCAACACCGGGGAGCTGTTTTTT. The gene calls are TRBV3-1 (or the pseudogene TRBV3-2) and TRBJ2-2; D unclear. Trimming stripped 4 bases from V and 2 bases from J, with 8 bases between. Germline values: CDR1 LGHDT, CDR2 YNNKEL (reference sequence). This CDR3 is 14 amino acids long.

The chain couples TRBV6-1 to TRBJ2-7; 7 positions agree with TRBD1. Germline V gene sequence: CDR1 MNHNS, CDR2 SASEGT. This CDR3 comprises 15 residues. The V gene end was trimmed by 3 bases and the J gene end by 2 bases; junction bases not matched to a gene: 7. In nucleotides, the CDR3 is TGTGCCAGCAGTGAGACAGGGTTGAGAACCTACGAGCAGTACTTC. It specifies CASSETGLRTYEQYF.

V is TRBV5-1 and J is TRBJ2-1; D call uncertain. The germline gives CDR1 SGHRS, CDR2 YFSETQ. This CDR3 has 13 residues. Trimming removed 3 bases at V and 7 bases at J, with 11 bases between. The CDR3 loop reads CASSSSQGNEQFF. Written as DNA, the CDR3 is TGCGCCAGCAGCTCGAGTCAAGGGAATGAGCAGTTCTTC.

This clone was recorded only once. CDR3 nucleotide sequence: TGTGCCTGGAGTAAATCGAGTGAAGCTTTCTTT. Protein: CAWSKSSEAFF. The chain carries TRBV30 and TRBJ1-1; D is unclear. The CDR3 is 11 amino acids. V was pared by 2 bases and J by 7 bases, with 8 bases between. Germline V gene sequence: CDR1 GTSNPN, CDR2 SVGIG (reference sequence). The variable domain in full, with the rest retrieved from reference TRBV30 and TRBJ1-1, is SQTIHQWPATLVQPVGSPLSLECTVEGTSNPNLYWYRQAAGRGLQLLFYSVGIGQISSEVPQNLSASRPQDRQFILSSKKLLLSDSGFYLCAWSKSSEAFFGQGTRLTVV.

The chain combines TRBV5-4 with TRBJ2-7, with 14 bases matching TRBD2. With 4 bases clipped from V and 5 bases from J, the junction kept 8 bases outside the gene matches. CDR1 is SGHNT and CDR2 is YYREEE in the germline V gene (reference sequence). The CDR3 is made up of 16 amino acids. In nucleotides, the CDR3 is TGTGCCAGCAGCCGCGGACTAGCGGGAGGTGAGGACGAGCAGTACTTC. Its protein product is CASSRGLAGGEDEQYF.

CDR3 bases: TGCGCCAGCAGCGCGAACAGGCACGAGCAGTACTTC. Translation: CASSANRHEQYF. The chain uses TRBV5-1 and TRBJ2-7; the D gene is possibly TRBD1 (5 bases). The CDR3 has 12 amino acids. Germline V CDR1 and CDR2: SGHRS, YFSETQ. Trimming shortened V by 4 bases and J by 5 bases, and 10 bases separated the two germline ends.

The chain couples TRBV15 to TRBJ2-7; 8 bases line up with TRBD1. The germline CDR1 and CDR2 sequences are LNHNV and YYDKDF (reference sequence). The CDR3 spans 15 residues. Losses at the gene ends were 7 bases for V and 5 bases for J; bases not matched to a gene: 13. The DNA for the CDR3 is TGTGCCACCATGGAGAACAGGGGGACAGAGGACGAGCAGTACTTC. Residues: CATMENRGTEDEQYF.

This clone was seen a handful of times. The rearrangement joins TRBV7-9 to TRBJ1-4; D is possibly TRBD1 (5 bases). V was pared by 7 bases and J by 4 bases, with 13 bases between. The V gene's germline CDR1 is SEHNR and CDR2 FQNEAQ (reference sequence). This CDR3 spans 14 amino acids. CDR3 nucleotides: TGTGCCAGCACCCGGCGGGGGGGTAATGAAAAACTGTTTTTT. Its protein product is CASTRRGGNEKLFF.

A few counts support this clone. The V gene is TRBV19, the J gene TRBJ1-1, with 7 bases that match TRBD1. The J segment lost 0 bases and the V segment lost 4 bases, leaving 8 bases of the junction unmatched. Germline CDR1 and CDR2: LNHDA and SQIVND (reference sequence). The CDR3 sequence is 16 residues long. Here the CDR3 reads CASSKDRESMNTEAFF. The CDR3 DNA reads as TGTGCCAGTAGTAAAGACAGGGAGAGCATGAACACTGAAGCTTTCTTT.

The chain is built from TRBV7-8 and TRBJ1-3; the D gene is possibly TRBD1 (6 bases). Germline loops: CDR1 SGHVS, CDR2 FQNEAQ. Trimming took 6 bases from V and 0 from J, leaving 18 bases between them. The CDR3 runs to 17 residues. DNA for the CDR3: TGTGCCAGCAGATTAATAGGGGGATTTTCCTCTGGAAACACCATATATTTT. The encoded protein is CASRLIGGFSSGNTIYF.

The gene calls are TRBV7-8 and TRBJ1-3; possibly TRBD1 for D (6 bases). CDR1 is SGHVS and CDR2 is FQNEAQ in the germline V gene. V gave up 5 bases and J gave up 0 bases, with 14 bases separating them. There are 16 residues in the CDR3. CDR3 nucleotides: TGTGCCAGCAGCCCTCAGGGGATTCCCTCTGGAAACACCATATATTTT. Translating it yields CASSPQGIPSGNTIYF. Full variable domain (outside the CDR3, taken from reference TRBV7-8 and TRBJ1-3): GAGVSQSPRYKVAKRGQDVALRCDPISGHVSLFWYQQALGQGPEFLTYFQNEAQLDKSGLPSDRFFAERPEGSVSTLKIQRTQQEDSAVYLCASSPQGIPSGNTIYFGEGSWLTVV.